Listed below are T cell receptor beta chains from one sample, sequenced in a study of tumor and adjacent non-tumor tissue in lung cancer. TCRdb used MiXCR to reprocess the multiplex PCR reads, holding one entry per CDR3 protein. Of around 99,000 distinct CDR3 sequences listed, more than 60% are singletons. The sample consisted of lung tumor tissue. The receptors here all came from a woman in her fifties or sixties with non-small cell lung cancer. CDR3s include the opening cysteine and the closing phenylalanine or tryptophan. Each record gives: V gene, clone size, J gene, CDR3 protein. Not every row has a clone size; where given, it reads once, few, many or a size class.

TRBV12-3/TRBV12-4	NA	TRBJ1-6	CASSFKVVDSLLHF
TRBV12-5	few	TRBJ2-1	CASGSKAGTVYNEQFF
TRBV20-1	NA	TRBJ2-1	CSVQVQEGFNEQFF
TRBV11-2	NA	TRBJ2-3	CASSPLATSTDTQYF
TRBV6-5	NA	TRBJ1-1	CASSYPIGFQAFF
TRBV20-1	NA	TRBJ2-7	CNASSGSGGRGRGEQYF
TRBV4-3	NA	TRBJ2-7	CASSQDYDDRVDEQCF
TRBV20-1	NA	TRBJ1-5	CSASYRNQHQHF
TRBV6-5	few	TRBJ2-7	CASSPRSPAGAYKLYF
TRBV11-3	NA	TRBJ2-1	CASNLELTSGSRDEQFF
TRBV4-1	many	TRBJ1-5	CASSQESGLNQPQHF
TRBV11-2	once	TRBJ2-1	CASSLVREDQGNEQFF
TRBV4-3	once	TRBJ2-1	CASSPCGMAGDGQFF
TRBV11-2	NA	TRBJ2-7	CASSLVQLGGYDHYF
TRBV11-2	NA	TRBJ1-5	CVSSRDGRQPQHF
TRBV6-5	NA	TRBJ1-2	CASGYGAGYGYTF
TRBV6-1	NA	TRBJ2-7	CASSCELAGYEQYF
TRBV4-3	NA	TRBJ2-5	CASSQDLAQQETLYF
TRBV20-1	NA	TRBJ2-7	CSAECASSGQYF
TRBV4-3	NA	TRBJ1-6	CASSTGDKGNSPLHF
TRBV20-1	once	TRBJ2-1	CSAVQGLAGEGQFF
TRBV11-2	NA	TRBJ1-6	CVSSTVNSPLHF